The 15 T cell receptor beta chains in this list originate from one sample, sequenced in a study of PD-L1 blockade in urothelial cancer. Profiling relied on immunoSEQ multiplex PCR, and the TCRdb table lists in-frame clones only, not all of them. This table has about 82,000 clones, 90% to 95% appearing once. The sequencing here drew on PBMCs, taken around atezolizumab (anti-PD-L1) treatment. These receptors were collected from a man aged 60 to 75 with urothelial cancer.

This sequence joins TRBV10-2 and TRBJ1-5; a weak D match, TRBD1 (6 bases). Germline V gene data show CDR1 as WSHSY and CDR2 as SAAADI. Trimming pared 4 bases from V and 6 bases from J, leaving 10 bases between. The CDR3 is 13 residues long. CDR3: CASSAGEGQPQHF. In DNA, the CDR3 is TGCGCCAGCAGTGCAGGGGAGGGTCAGCCCCAGCATTTT.

The V call is TRBV9, the J call TRBJ2-3; 13 positions agree with TRBD2. V was pared by 3 bases and J by 4 bases, with 5 bases of the junction left unmatched. The CDR3 extends over 16 amino acids. CDR1 is SGDLS and CDR2 is YYNGEE in the germline V gene. CDR3 sequence (DNA): TGTGCCAGCAGCGCAACTAGCGGGAGGGCCCCAGATACGCAGTATTTT. Translation gives CASSATSGRAPDTQYF.

The genes are TRBV5-1 and TRBJ2-5; weak D call: TRBD1 (7 bases). Germline V gene data show CDR1 as SGHRS and CDR2 as YFSETQ. This CDR3 region has 14 residues. V lost 4 bases to trimming and J lost 3 bases, with 13 bases between them. This CDR3 is CASSGGRGEETQYF. The CDR3 DNA reads TGCGCCAGCAGCGGCGGCAGGGGGGAAGAGACCCAGTACTTC.

The chain is built from TRBV7-8 and TRBJ2-1; 7 bases fit TRBD1. CDR3 length: 15 amino acids. The trim removed 1 base at V and 4 bases at J, leaving 4 bases unmatched. CDR1 and CDR2 (germline): SGHVS, FQNEAQ. In DNA, the CDR3 is TGTGCCAGCAGCTTAGTGGGACAGACGTACAATGAGCAGTTCTTC. Translated, it gives CASSLVGQTYNEQFF. The whole variable domain, remainder taken from reference TRBV7-8 and TRBJ2-1, is GAGVSQSPRYKVAKRGQDVALRCDPISGHVSLFWYQQALGQGPEFLTYFQNEAQLDKSGLPSDRFFAERPEGSVSTLKIQRTQQEDSAVYLCASSLVGQTYNEQFFGPGTRLTVL.

This clone was counted only a few times. The chain recombines TRBV21-1 with TRBJ2-7; no check of the table's D call, TRBD1, against the DNA was made. TRBV21-1 is marked as a pseudogene. CDR3 length: 18 amino acids. CDR3 coding DNA: TGTGCCAGCAGCACCACAGGACGCCGGAACAAGGCCTCCTACGAGCAGTACTTC. Its translation is CASSTTGRRNKASYEQYF.

The rearrangement joins TRBV4-2 to TRBJ2-5, with 13 bases fitting TRBD2. V dropped 1 base and J dropped 2; count of bases not matched to a gene: 10. Germline lookup yields CDR1 LGHNA and CDR2 YNFKEQ. The CDR3 is 19 residues long. The CDR3 coding sequence is TGTGCCAGCAGCCAAGGGGCGGGACTAGCGGGGTTCATTCAAGAGACCCAGTACTTC. Its translation is CASSQGAGLAGFIQETQYF.

The genes are TRBV5-1 and TRBJ2-7, with 8 bases aligning to TRBD1. Germline trimming cut 8 bases from V and 2 bases from J; bases unmatched to any gene: 9. This CDR3 contains 14 residues. Germline lookup yields CDR1 SGHRS and CDR2 YFSETQ. The CDR3 DNA sequence: TGCGCCAGTGTATCCGGGACAGGAACCTACGAGCAGTACTTC. This gives the protein CASVSGTGTYEQYF.

The V and J genes are TRBV6-1 and TRBJ2-1; 7 bases are shared with TRBD1. Germline trimming cut 6 bases from V and 9 bases from J; bases unmatched to any gene: 8. The CDR3 runs 13 residues. In germline, CDR1 is MNHNS, CDR2 SASEGT. CDR3 DNA sequence: TGTGCCAGCAGCTACAGGGACAGAACTGAGCAGTTCTTC. Amino acids: CASSYRDRTEQFF.

This chain connects TRBV18 to TRBJ1-4; TRBD1 might be the D (5 bases). The CDR3 covers 16 residues. The V and J ends lost 3 bases and 0 bases respectively, with 11 bases between them. The germline gives CDR1 KGHSH, CDR2 LQKENI. CDR3 sequence reads: CASSPGRTTTNEKLFF. DNA for the CDR3: TGTGCCAGCTCACCGGGCAGGACAACAACTAATGAAAAACTGTTTTTT.

The chain links TRBV6-1 to TRBJ2-5; the D gene is possibly TRBD1 (6 bases). Looked up from germline, CDR1 is MNHNS and CDR2 is SASEGT. Trimming pared 7 bases from V and 1 base from J, leaving 10 bases between. This CDR3 is built from 13 residues. The CDR3 is CASKWTVQETQYF. The CDR3 DNA follows: TGTGCCAGCAAATGGACAGTCCAAGAGACCCAGTACTTC.

This clone has just a few counts. J is TRBJ2-7 and V is TRBV18; D remains ambiguous. The CDR3 extends over 11 amino acids. The V gene's germline CDR1 is KGHSH and CDR2 LQKENI. V was shortened by 3 bases and J by 3 bases, with 3 bases between the two germline ends. CDR3 amino acids: CASSPNYEQYF. The CDR3 DNA is TGTGCCAGCTCACCTAACTACGAGCAGTACTTC.

This clone was seen only a few times. The V call is TRBV10-3, the J call TRBJ2-7; weak D call: TRBD1 (5 bases). This CDR3 is 13 amino acids long. Germline assignment: CDR1 ENHRY and CDR2 SYGVKD. V lost 7 bases to trimming and J lost 13 bases, with 23 bases between them. Here the CDR3 DNA reads TGTGCCATCACAGAGGACACCGTGAAGGCCCCTTACTTC. Translated: CAITEDTVKAPYF.

V usage is TRBV6-1 and J usage is TRBJ2-5; 8 bases are a match to TRBD2. Germline V gene sequence: CDR1 MNHNS, CDR2 SASEGT. The CDR3 contains 13 residues. With 6 bases clipped from V and 5 bases from J, the junction kept 5 bases outside the gene matches. The CDR3 protein is CASRYGGAETQYF. Written as DNA, the CDR3 is TGTGCCAGCAGATACGGGGGGGCGGAGACCCAGTACTTC.

J is TRBJ2-1 and V is TRBV10-1; the D gene is possibly TRBD2 (5 bases). The germline gives CDR1 WNHNN, CDR2 SYGVQD (reference sequence). Trimming pared 5 bases from V and 0 bases from J, leaving 8 bases between. CDR3 length equals 14 residues. CDR3: CASSFGISYNEQFF. CDR3 nucleotides: TGCGCCAGCAGTTTCGGGATCTCCTACAATGAGCAGTTCTTC.

The chain recombines TRBV28 with TRBJ2-2, with 8 bases that match TRBD2. Trimming at V came to 6 bases and at J to 1 base, leaving 10 bases not matched to a gene. The CDR3 spans 17 residues. The germline V gene has CDR1 MDHEN and CDR2 SYDVKM. This CDR3 reads CASSSRRGGQNTGELFF. In DNA, the CDR3 is TGTGCCAGCAGCTCCCGGCGCGGGGGGCAGAACACCGGGGAGCTGTTTTTT.